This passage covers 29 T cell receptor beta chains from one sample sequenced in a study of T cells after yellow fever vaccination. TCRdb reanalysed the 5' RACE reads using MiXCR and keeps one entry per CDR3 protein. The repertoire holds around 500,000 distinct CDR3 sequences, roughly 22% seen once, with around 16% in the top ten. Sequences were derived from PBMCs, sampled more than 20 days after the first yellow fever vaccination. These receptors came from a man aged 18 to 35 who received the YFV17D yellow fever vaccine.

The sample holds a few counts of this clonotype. The CDR3 DNA sequence: TGCGCCAGCAGACCCCTAGGGGGAGGTGGGGCCAACGTCCTGACTTTC. This codes for CASRPLGGGGANVLTF. This chain links TRBV4-1 with TRBJ2-6, with D perhaps assigned TRBD1 or TRBD2 (6 bases each). V was clipped by 6 bases and J by 3 bases, with 15 bases between them. The CDR3 has 16 amino acids. Germline values: CDR1 MGHRA, CDR2 YSYEKL.

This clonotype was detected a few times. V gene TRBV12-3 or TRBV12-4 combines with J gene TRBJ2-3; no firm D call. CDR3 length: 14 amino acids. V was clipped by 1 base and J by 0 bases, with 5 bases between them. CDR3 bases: TGTGCCAGCAGTTTAGACGACAGCACAGATACGCAGTATTTT. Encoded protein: CASSLDDSTDTQYF.

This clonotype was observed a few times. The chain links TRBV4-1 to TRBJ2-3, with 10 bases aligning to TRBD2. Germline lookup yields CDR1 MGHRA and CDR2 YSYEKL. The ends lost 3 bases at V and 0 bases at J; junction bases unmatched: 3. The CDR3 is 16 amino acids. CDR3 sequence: CASSHLGLASTDTQYF. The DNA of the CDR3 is TGCGCCAGCAGCCACCTGGGACTAGCGAGCACAGATACGCAGTATTTT.

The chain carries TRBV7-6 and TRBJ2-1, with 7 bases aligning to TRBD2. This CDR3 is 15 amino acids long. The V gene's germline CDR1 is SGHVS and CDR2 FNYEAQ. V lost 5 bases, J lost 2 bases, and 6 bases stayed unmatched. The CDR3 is CASSRSGVAYNEQFF. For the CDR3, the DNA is TGTGCCAGCAGCCGAAGCGGGGTGGCCTACAATGAGCAGTTCTTC.

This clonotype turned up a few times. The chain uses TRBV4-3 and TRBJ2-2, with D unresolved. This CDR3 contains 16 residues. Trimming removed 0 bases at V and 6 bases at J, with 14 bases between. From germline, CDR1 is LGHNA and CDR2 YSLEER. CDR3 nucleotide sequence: TGCGCCAGCAGCCAAGATCTCCGACCCCAAGCCGGGGAGCTGTTTTTT. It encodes CASSQDLRPQAGELFF.

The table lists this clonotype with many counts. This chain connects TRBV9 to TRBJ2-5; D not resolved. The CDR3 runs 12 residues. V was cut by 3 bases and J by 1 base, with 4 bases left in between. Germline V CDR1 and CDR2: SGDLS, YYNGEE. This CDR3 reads CASSGIQETQYF. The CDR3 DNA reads TGTGCCAGCAGCGGAATCCAAGAGACCCAGTACTTC.

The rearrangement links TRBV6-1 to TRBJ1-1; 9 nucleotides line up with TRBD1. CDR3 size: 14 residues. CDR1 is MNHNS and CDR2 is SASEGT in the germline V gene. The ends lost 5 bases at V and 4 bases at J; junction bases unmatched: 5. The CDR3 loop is CASSKQGARTEAFF. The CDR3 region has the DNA TGTGCCAGCAGTAAACAGGGGGCGCGCACTGAAGCTTTCTTT.

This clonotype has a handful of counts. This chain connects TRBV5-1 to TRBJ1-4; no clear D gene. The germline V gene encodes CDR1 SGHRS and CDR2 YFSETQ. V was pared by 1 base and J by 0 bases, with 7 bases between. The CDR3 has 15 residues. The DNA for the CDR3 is TGCGCCAGCAGCTTGTTTTCCCCAACTAATGAAAAACTGTTTTTT. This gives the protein CASSLFSPTNEKLFF.

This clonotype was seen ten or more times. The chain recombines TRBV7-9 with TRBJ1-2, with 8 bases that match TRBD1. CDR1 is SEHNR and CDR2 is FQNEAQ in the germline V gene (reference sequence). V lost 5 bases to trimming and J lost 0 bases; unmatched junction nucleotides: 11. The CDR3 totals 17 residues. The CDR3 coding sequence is TGTGCCAGCAGCAGAGTGGGACAGGATCTTTCTAACTATGGCTACACCTTC. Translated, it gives CASSRVGQDLSNYGYTF.

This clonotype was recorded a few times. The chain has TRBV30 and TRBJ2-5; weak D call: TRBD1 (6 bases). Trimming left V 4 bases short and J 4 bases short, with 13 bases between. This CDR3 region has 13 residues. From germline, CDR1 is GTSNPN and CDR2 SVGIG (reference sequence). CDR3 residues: CAWIGKGGETQYF. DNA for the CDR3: TGTGCCTGGATCGGCAAAGGGGGAGAGACCCAGTACTTC.

CDR3 DNA sequence: TGTGCCAGCAGCTTACGAGAATACGAGCAGTACGTC. Residues: CASSLREYEQYV. This chain uses TRBV7-3 with TRBJ2-7; D unresolved. Germline CDR1 SGHTA, CDR2 FQGTGA. V was clipped by 2 bases and J by 4 bases, with 6 bases between them. This CDR3 has 12 amino acids.

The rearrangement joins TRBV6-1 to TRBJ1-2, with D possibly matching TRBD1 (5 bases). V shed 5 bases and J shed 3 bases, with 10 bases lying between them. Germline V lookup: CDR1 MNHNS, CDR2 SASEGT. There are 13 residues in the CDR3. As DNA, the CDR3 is TGTGCCAGCAGTCGTGGGGCAGACTATGGCTACACCTTC. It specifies CASSRGADYGYTF.

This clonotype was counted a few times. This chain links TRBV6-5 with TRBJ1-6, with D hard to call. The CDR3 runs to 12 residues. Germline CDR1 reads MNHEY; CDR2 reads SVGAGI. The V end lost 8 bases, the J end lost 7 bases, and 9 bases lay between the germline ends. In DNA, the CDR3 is TGTGCCAGCCGGGAACTAAATTCACCCCTCCACTTT. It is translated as CASRELNSPLHF.

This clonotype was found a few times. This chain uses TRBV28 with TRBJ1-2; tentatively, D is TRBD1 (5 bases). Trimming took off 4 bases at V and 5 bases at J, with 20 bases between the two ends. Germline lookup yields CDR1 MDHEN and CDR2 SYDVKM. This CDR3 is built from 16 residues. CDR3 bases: TGTGCCAGCAGTTCACCAACTCAGGGATGGGTTTATGGCTACACCTTC. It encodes CASSSPTQGWVYGYTF.

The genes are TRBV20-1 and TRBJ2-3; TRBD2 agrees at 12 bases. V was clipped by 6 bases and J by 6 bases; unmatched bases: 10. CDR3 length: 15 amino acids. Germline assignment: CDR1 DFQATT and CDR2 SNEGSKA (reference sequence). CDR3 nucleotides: TGCAGTGCCCCTCCTAGCGGGGGGGCGTCCGATACGCAGTATTTT. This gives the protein CSAPPSGGASDTQYF.

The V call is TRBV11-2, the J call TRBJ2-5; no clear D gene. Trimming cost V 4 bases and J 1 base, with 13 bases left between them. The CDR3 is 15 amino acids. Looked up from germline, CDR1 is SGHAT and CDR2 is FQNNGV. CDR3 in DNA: TGTGCCAGCAGCTCACGGACGGTCCCCCAAGAGACCCAGTACTTC. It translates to CASSSRTVPQETQYF.

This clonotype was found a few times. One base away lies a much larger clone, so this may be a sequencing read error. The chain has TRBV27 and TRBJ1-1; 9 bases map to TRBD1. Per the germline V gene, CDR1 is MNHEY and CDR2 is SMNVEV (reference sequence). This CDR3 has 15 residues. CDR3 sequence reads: CASSFEGQGHTEDFF. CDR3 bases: TGTGCCAGCAGTTTTGAGGGACAGGGTCACACTGAAGATTTCTTT.

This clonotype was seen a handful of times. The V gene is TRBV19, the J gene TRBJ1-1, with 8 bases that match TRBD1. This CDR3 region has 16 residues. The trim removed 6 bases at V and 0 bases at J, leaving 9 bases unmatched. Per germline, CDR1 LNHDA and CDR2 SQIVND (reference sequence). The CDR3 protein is CASSRTDRGMNTEAFF. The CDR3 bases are TGTGCCAGTAGCCGCACCGACAGGGGAATGAACACTGAAGCTTTCTTT. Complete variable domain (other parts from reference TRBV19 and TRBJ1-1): DGGITQSPKYLFRKEGQNVTLSCEQNLNHDAMYWYRQDPGQGLRLIYYSQIVNDFQKGDIAEGYSVSREKKESFPLTVTSAQKNPTAFYLCASSRTDRGMNTEAFFGQGTRLTVV.

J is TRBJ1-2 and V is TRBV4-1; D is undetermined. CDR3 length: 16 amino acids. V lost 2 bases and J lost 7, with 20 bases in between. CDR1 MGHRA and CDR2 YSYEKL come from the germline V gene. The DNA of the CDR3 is TGCGCCAGCAGCCAAAAGTGGACCACCGAATGGGGTGGCTACACCTTC. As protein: CASSQKWTTEWGGYTF.

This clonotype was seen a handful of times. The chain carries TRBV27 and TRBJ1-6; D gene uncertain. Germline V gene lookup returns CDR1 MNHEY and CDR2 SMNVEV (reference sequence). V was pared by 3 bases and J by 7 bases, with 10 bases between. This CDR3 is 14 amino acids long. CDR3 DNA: TGTGCCAGCAGTTTCCAGCCACCGAATTCACCCCTCCACTTT. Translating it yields CASSFQPPNSPLHF.

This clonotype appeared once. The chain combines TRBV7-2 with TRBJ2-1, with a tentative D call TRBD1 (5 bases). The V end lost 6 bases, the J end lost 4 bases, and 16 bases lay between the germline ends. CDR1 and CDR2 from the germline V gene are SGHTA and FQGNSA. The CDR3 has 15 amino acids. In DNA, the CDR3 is TGTGCCAGCAGGGAAGGGGTAGGTCAGTACAATGAGCAGTTCTTC. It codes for CASREGVGQYNEQFF.

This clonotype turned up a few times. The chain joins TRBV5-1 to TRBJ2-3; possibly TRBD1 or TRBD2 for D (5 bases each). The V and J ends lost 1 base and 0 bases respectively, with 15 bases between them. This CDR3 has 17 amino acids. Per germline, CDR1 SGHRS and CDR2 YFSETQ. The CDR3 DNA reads TGCGCCAGCAGCTTGTATGGGACCCCGGGCAGCACAGATACGCAGTATTTT. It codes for CASSLYGTPGSTDTQYF.

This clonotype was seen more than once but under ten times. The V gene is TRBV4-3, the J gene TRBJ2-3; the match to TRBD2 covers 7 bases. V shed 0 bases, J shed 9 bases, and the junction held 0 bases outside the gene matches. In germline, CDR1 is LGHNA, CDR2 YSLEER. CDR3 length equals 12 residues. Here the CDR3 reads CASSQDGGTQYF. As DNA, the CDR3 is TGCGCCAGCAGCCAAGACGGGGGGACGCAGTATTTT.

This CDR3 is CASRSTGTGIGEQYF. The CDR3 DNA follows: TGTGCCAGCAGGTCGACCGGGACAGGGATAGGCGAGCAGTACTTC. The chain employs TRBV2 and TRBJ2-7; TRBD1 agrees at 9 bases. With V trimmed by 6 bases and J by 6 bases, 12 bases remained unmatched. Germline CDR1 is SNHLY and CDR2 is FYNNEI. The CDR3 runs to 15 residues. Filled out from reference TRBV2 and TRBJ2-7, the complete variable domain reads EPEVTQTPSHQVTQMGQEVILRCVPISNHLYFYWYRQILGQKVEFLVSFYNNEISEKSEIFDDQFSVERPDGSNFTLKIRSTKLEDSAMYFCASRSTGTGIGEQYFGPGTRLTVT.

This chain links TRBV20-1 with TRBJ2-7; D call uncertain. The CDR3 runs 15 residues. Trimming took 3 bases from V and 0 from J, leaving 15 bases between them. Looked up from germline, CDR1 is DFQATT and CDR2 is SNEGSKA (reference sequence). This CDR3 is CSASFIGSHSYEQYF. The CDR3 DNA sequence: TGCAGTGCTAGTTTTATTGGCTCCCACTCCTACGAGCAGTACTTC.

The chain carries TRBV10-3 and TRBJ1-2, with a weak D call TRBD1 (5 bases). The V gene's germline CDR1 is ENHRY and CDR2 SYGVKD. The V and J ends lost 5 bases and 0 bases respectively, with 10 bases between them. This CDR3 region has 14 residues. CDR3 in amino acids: CAISLDSPNYGYTF. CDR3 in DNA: TGTGCCATCAGTCTCGACAGTCCTAACTATGGCTACACCTTC.

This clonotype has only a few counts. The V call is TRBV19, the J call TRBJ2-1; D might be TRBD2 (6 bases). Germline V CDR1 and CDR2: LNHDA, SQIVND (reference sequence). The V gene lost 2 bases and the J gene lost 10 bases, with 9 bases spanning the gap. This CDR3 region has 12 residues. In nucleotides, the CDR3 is TGTGCCAGTAGTATAAGGGGAGGCGAGCAGTTCTTC. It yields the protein CASSIRGGEQFF.

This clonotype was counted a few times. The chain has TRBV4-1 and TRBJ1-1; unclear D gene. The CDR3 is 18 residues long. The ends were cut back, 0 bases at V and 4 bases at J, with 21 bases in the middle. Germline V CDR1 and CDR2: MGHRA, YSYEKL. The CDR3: CASSQDPYDLSKSTEAFF. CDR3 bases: TGCGCCAGCAGCCAAGATCCCTATGATCTTTCGAAAAGCACTGAAGCTTTCTTT.

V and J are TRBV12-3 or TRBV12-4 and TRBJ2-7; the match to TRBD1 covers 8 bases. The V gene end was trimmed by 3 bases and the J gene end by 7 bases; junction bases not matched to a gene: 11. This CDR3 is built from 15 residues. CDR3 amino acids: CASSFLQGAPREQYF. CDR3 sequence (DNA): TGTGCCAGCAGTTTTCTCCAGGGGGCCCCTAGGGAGCAGTACTTC.